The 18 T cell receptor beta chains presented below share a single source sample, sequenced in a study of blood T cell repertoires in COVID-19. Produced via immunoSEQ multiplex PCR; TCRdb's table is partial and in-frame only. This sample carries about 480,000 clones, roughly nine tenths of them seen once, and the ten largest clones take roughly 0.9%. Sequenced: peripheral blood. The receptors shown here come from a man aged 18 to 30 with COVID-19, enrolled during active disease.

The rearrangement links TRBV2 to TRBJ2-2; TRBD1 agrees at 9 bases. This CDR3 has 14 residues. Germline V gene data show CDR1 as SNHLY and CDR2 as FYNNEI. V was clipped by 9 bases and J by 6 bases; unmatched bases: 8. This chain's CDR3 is CASGQGRQPGELFF. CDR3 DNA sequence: TGTGCCAGTGGACAGGGGCGGCAACCCGGGGAGCTGTTTTTT.

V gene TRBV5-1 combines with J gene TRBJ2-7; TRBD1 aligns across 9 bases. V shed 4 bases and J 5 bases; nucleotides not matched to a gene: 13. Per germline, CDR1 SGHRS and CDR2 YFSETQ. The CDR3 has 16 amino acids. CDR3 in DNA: TGCGCCAGCAGCCGGGGCCGGGACAGGGTTTCCGACGAGCAGTACTTC. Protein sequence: CASSRGRDRVSDEQYF.

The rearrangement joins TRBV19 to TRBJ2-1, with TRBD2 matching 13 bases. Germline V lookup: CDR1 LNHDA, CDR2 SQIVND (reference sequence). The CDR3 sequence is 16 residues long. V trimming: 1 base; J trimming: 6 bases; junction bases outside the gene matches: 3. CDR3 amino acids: CASSIVTSGGGNEQFF. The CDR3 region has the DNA TGTGCCAGTAGTATAGTTACTAGCGGGGGGGGCAATGAGCAGTTCTTC. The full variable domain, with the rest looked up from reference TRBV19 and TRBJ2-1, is DGGITQSPKYLFRKEGQNVTLSCEQNLNHDAMYWYRQDPGQGLRLIYYSQIVNDFQKGDIAEGYSVSREKKESFPLTVTSAQKNPTAFYLCASSIVTSGGGNEQFFGPGTRLTVL.

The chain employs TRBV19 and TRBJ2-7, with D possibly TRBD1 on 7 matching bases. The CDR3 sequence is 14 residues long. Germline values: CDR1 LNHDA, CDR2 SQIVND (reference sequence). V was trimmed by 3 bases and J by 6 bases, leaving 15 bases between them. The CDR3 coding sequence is TGTGCCAGTAGTATTTCGCACAGGGGAGGCGAGCAGTACTTC. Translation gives CASSISHRGGEQYF.

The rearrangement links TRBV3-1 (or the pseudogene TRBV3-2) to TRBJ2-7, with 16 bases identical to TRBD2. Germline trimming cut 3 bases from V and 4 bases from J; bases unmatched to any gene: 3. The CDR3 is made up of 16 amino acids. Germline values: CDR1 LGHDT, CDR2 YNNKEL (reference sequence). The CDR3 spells CASSQGTSGRGYEQYF. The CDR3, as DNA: TGTGCCAGCAGCCAGGGGACTAGCGGGAGGGGGTACGAGCAGTACTTC.

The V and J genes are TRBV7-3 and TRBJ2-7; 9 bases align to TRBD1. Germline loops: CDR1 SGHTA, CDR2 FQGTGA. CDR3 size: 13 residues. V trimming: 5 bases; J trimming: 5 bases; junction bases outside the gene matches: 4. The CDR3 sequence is CASSTRDRDEQYF. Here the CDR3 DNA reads TGTGCCAGCAGCACCCGGGACAGGGACGAGCAGTACTTC.

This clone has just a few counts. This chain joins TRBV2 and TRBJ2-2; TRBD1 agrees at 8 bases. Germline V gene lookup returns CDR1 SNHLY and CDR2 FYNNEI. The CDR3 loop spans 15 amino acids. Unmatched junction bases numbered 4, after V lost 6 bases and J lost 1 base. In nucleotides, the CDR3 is TGTGCCAGCAGGACCGGGACAGGGAACACCGGGGAGCTGTTTTTT. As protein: CASRTGTGNTGELFF.

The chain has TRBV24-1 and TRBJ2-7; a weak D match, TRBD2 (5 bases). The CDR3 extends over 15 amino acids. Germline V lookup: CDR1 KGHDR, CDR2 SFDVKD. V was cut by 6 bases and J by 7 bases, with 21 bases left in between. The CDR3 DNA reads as TGTGCCACCAGTAACTCGCCGTCAACAACGGGGGAGCAGTACTTC. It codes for CATSNSPSTTGEQYF.

The DNA for the CDR3 is TGTGCCAGCAGCCTTGAATCAGGGGGCACTGAAGCTTTCTTT. This encodes CASSLESGGTEAFF. This chain links TRBV4-2 with TRBJ1-1; 7 bases map to TRBD1. V trimming: 4 bases; J trimming: 4 bases; junction bases outside the gene matches: 6. Germline CDR1 LGHNA, CDR2 YNFKEQ. There are 14 residues in the CDR3.

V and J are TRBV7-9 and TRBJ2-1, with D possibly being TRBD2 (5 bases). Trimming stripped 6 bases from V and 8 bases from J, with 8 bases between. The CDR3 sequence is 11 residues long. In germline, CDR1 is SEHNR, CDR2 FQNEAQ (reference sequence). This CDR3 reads CASRSGDEQFF. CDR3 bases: TGTGCCAGCAGAAGCGGAGATGAGCAGTTCTTC.

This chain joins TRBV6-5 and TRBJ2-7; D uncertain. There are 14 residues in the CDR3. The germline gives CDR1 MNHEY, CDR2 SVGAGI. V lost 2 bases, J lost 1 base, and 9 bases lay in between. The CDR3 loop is CASSYGSESYEQYF. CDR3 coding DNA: TGTGCCAGCAGTTACGGCAGCGAATCCTACGAGCAGTACTTC.

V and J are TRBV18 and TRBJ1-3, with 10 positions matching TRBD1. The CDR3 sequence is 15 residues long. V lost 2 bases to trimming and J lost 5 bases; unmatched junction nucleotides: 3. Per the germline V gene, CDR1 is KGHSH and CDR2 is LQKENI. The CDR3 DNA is TGTGCCAGCTCACCATCGACAGGGGGCAGAAACACCATATATTTT. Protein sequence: CASSPSTGGRNTIYF.

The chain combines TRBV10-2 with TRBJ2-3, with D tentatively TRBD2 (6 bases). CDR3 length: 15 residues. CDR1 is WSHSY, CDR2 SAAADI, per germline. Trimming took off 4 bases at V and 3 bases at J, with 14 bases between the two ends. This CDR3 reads CASSALGGGTDTQYF. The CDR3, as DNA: TGCGCCAGCAGTGCCTTGGGGGGAGGAACAGATACGCAGTATTTT.

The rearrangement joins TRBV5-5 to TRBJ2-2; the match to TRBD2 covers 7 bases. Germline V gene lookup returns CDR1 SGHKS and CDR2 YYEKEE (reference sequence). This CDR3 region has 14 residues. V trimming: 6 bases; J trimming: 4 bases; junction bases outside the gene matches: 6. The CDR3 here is CASTLGGSTGELFF. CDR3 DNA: TGTGCCAGCACCCTGGGGGGGAGCACCGGGGAGCTGTTTTTT.

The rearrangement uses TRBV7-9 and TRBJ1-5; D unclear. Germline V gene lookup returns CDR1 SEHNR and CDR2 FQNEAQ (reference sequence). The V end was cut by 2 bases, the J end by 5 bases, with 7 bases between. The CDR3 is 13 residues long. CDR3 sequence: CASSLTADQPQHF. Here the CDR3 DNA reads TGTGCCAGCAGCTTAACTGCGGATCAGCCCCAGCATTTT.

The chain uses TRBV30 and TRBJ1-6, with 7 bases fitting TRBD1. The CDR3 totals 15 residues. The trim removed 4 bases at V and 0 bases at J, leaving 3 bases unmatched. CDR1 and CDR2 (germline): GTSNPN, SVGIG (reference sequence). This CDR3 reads CAWTGDSSYNSPLHF. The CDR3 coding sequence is TGTGCCTGGACAGGGGACAGCTCCTATAATTCACCCCTCCACTTT. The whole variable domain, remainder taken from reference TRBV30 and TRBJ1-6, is SQTIHQWPATLVQPVGSPLSLECTVEGTSNPNLYWYRQAAGRGLQLLFYSVGIGQISSEVPQNLSASRPQDRQFILSSKKLLLSDSGFYLCAWTGDSSYNSPLHFGNGTRLTVT.

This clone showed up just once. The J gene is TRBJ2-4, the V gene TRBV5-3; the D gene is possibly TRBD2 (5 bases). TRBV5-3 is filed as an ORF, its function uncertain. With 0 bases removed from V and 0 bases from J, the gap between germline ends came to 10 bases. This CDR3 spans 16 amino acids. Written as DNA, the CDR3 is TGTGCCAGAAGCTTGGTTGAGAGGGTAGCCAAAAACATTCAGTACTTC. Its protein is CARSLVERVAKNIQYF.

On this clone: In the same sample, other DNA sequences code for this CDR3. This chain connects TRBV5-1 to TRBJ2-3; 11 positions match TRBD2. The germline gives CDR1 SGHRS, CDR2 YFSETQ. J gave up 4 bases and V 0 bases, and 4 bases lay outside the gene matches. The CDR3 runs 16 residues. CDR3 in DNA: TGCGCCAGCAGCTTGGCACTAGCGGGAGTTGCAGATACGCAGTATTTT. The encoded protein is CASSLALAGVADTQYF.